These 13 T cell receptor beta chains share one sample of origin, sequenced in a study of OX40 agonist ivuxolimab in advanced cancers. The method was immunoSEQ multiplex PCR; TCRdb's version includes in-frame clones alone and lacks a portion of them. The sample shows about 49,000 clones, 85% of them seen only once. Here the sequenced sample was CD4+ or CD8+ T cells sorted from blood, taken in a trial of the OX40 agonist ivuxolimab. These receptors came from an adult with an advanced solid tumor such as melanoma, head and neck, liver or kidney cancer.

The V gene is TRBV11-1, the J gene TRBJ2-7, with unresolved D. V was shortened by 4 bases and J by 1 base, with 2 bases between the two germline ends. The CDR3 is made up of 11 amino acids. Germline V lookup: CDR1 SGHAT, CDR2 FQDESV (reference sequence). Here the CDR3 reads CASSSSYEQYF. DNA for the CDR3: TGTGCCAGCAGCTCTTCCTACGAGCAGTACTTC.

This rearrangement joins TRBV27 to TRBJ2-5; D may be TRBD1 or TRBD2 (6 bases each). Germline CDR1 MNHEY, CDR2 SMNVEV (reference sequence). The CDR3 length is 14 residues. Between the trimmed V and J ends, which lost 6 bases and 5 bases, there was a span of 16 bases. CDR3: CASSELEGGETQYF. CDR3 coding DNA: TGTGCCAGCAGCGAACTAGAAGGGGGGGAGACCCAGTACTTC.

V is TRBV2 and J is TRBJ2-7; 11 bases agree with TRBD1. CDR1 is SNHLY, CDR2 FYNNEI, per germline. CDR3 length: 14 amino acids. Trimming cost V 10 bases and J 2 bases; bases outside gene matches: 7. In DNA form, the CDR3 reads TGTGCCACCGATCCGGGACAGGGGGCCTACGAGCAGTACTTC. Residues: CATDPGQGAYEQYF. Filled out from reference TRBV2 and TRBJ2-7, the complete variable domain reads EPEVTQTPSHQVTQMGQEVILRCVPISNHLYFYWYRQILGQKVEFLVSFYNNEISEKSEIFDDQFSVERPDGSNFTLKIRSTKLEDSAMYFCATDPGQGAYEQYFGPGTRLTVT.

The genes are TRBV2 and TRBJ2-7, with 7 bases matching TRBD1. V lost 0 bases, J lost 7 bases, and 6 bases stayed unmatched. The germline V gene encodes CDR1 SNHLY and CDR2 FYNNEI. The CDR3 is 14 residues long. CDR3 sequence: CASSEASGQEEQYF. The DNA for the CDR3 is TGTGCCAGCAGTGAAGCTTCTGGACAGGAAGAGCAGTACTTC.

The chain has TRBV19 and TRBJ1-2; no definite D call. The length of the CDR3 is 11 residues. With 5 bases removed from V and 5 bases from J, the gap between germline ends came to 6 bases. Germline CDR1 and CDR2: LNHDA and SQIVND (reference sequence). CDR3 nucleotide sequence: TGTGCCAGTAGTCTGTTTTATGGCTACACCTTC. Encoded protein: CASSLFYGYTF.

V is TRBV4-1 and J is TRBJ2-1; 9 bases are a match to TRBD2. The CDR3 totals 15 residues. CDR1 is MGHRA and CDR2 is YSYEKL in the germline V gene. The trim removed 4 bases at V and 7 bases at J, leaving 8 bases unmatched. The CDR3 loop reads CASSPLSSGANEQFF. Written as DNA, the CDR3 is TGCGCCAGCAGCCCCCTGTCTAGCGGGGCGAATGAGCAGTTCTTC.

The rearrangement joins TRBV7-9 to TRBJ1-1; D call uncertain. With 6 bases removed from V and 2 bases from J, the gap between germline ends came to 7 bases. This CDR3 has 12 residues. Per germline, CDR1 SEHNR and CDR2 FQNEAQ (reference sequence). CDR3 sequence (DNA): TGTGCCAGCAGACAGTTTAACACTGAAGCTTTCTTT. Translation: CASRQFNTEAFF. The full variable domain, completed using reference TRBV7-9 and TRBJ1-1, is DTGVSQNPRHKITKRGQNVTFRCDPISEHNRLYWYRQTLGQGPEFLTYFQNEAQLEKSRLLSDRFSAERPKGSFSTLEIQRTEQGDSAMYLCASRQFNTEAFFGQGTRLTVV.

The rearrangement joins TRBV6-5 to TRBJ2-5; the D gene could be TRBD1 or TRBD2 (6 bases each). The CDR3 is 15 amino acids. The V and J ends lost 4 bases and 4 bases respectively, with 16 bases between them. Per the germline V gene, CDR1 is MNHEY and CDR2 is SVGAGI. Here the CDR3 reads CASSLGGHAAETQYF. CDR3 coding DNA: TGTGCCAGCAGTTTAGGGGGGCATGCGGCAGAGACCCAGTACTTC.

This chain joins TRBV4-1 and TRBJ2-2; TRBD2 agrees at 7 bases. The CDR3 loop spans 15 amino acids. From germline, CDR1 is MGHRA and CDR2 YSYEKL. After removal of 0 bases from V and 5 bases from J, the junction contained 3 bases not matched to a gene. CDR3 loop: CASSQETGRTGELFF. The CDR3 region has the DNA TGCGCCAGCAGCCAAGAGACCGGGAGGACCGGGGAGCTGTTTTTT.

This CDR3 is CAWNHRDREGNEQFF. For the CDR3, the DNA is TGTGCCTGGAATCACCGGGACAGGGAGGGCAATGAGCAGTTCTTC. V usage is TRBV30 and J usage is TRBJ2-1; TRBD1 matches at 9 bases. This CDR3 contains 15 residues. The ends lost 4 bases at V and 6 bases at J; junction bases unmatched: 10. The germline V gene has CDR1 GTSNPN and CDR2 SVGIG (reference sequence).

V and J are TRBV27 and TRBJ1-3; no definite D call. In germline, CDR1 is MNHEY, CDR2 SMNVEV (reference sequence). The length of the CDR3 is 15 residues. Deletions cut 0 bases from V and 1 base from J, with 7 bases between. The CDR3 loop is CASSLSWGSGNTIYF. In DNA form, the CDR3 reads TGTGCCAGCAGTTTATCATGGGGATCTGGAAACACCATATATTTT.

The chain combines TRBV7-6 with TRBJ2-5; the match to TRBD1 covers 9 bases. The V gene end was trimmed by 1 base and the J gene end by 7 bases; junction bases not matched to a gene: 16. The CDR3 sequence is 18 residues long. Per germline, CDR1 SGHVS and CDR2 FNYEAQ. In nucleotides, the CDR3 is TGTGCCAGCAGCTTAGGAACAGGGGGCCCCAACAAGGTTGGGACCCAGTACTTC. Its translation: CASSLGTGGPNKVGTQYF.

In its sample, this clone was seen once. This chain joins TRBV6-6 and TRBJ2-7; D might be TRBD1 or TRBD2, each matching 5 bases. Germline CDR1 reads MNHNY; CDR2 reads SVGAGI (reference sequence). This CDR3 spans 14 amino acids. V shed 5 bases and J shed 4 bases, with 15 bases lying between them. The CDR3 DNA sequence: TGTGCCAGCAGTGAGGGGCCGCCGGAGTACGAGCAGTACGTC. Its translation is CASSEGPPEYEQYV.